This T cell receptor beta chain was obtained from a study of vaccination and CD4 T cells after COVID-19. On the study more broadly: The study drew post-COVID samples a median roughly 110 days after diagnosis (range 35 to 161).

Cultured CD4+ T cells had their DNA profiled by the Oncomine TCR Beta short-read assay. It was from cultured CD4+ T cells that genomic DNA was extracted. TCRdb ran MiXCR on the PCR reads and lists one entry per CDR3 protein. The sample carries 15,000 to 20,000 distinct CDR3 sequences, under 60% recorded once. Turning to this clonotype: Its antigen is currently unknown.

V was clipped by 4 bases and J by 2 bases; unmatched bases: 8. The CDR3 is 15 amino acids. The germline CDR1 and CDR2 sequences are SGHNT and YYREEE (reference sequence). Treatment of the sample: roughly nine-day PBMC culture with coronavirus spike peptide pools or control peptides (ViraFEST assay). T cells were expanded with peptide pools, and expanded clonotypes were identified by TCR sequencing. The V gene is TRBV5-4, the J gene TRBJ1-2, with 7 bases fitting TRBD1. This TCR derives from a human donor who had recovered from COVID-19. The sequenced material came from CD4+ T cells from blood, cultured in vitro. The CDR3 nucleotides are TGTGCCAGCAGCCCCCGGACAGGTGAAAACTATGGCTACACCTTC. This codes for CASSPRTGENYGYTF.